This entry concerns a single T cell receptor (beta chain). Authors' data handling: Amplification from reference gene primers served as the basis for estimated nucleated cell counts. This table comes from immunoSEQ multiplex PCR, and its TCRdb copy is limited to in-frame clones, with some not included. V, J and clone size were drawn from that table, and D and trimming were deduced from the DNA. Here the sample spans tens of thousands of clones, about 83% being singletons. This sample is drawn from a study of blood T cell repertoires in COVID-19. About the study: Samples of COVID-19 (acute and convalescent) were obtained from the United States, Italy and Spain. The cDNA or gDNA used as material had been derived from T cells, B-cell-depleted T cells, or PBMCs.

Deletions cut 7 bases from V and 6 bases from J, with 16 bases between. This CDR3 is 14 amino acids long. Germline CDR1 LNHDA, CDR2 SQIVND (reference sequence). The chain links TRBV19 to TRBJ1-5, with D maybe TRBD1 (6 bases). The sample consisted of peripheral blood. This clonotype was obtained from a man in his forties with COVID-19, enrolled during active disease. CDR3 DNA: TGTGCCAGTACCACGCGGGGGGCTAGTCAGCCCCAGCATTTT. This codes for CASTTRGASQPQHF. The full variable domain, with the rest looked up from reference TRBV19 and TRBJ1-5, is DGGITQSPKYLFRKEGQNVTLSCEQNLNHDAMYWYRQDPGQGLRLIYYSQIVNDFQKGDIAEGYSVSREKKESFPLTVTSAQKNPTAFYLCASTTRGASQPQHFGDGTRLSIL.